This T cell receptor (beta chain) was documented in a study of beta chain features in type 1 diabetes. Investigators reverse transcribed all isolated RNA, so they sequenced expressed TCRB transcripts. Some clones are missing from TCRdb's copy, which holds only in-frame ones; the method was immunoSEQ multiplex PCR. The sample has 350,000 to 450,000 clones; roughly 12% are singletons. Findings and limits, study-wide: There was a moderate but significant shortening of TCRB CDR3s in all four CD4+ subsets of Type 1 diabetes patients.

Only a few counts were recorded for this clone. What it recognizes is unknown. The sequence came from a woman under 30 with type 1 diabetes. Sequencing was carried out using naive CD4+ T cells from blood.

The CDR3 loop is CASSSLAASYTGELFF. Here the CDR3 DNA reads TGTGCCAGCAGCTCCTTAGCAGCTAGTTACACCGGGGAGCTGTTTTTT. The rearrangement uses TRBV5-6 and TRBJ2-2; no clear D. Per the germline V gene, CDR1 is SGHDT and CDR2 is YYEEEE. V lost 3 bases and J 3 bases, leaving 15 bases between the germline ends. The CDR3 sequence is 16 residues long.